This TCR beta chain comes out of a study of T-cell memory formation after mild COVID-19. Study-level information: TCR clusters mostly belonged to single donors.

This clonotype has just a few counts. The antigen is not known. TCRdb re-called the 5' RACE reads through MiXCR, storing one row per CDR3 protein. The sample holds 65,000 to 90,000 distinct CDR3 sequences, about 15% seen once. The germline V gene encodes CDR1 SGHAT and CDR2 FQNNGV. The CDR3 spans 12 residues. Deletions cut 1 base from V and 6 bases from J, with 7 bases between. Points from the study as a whole: Contracting clones localized mainly to CM and EM when CD4+ and mainly to EMRA when CD8+.

The J gene is TRBJ2-7, the V gene TRBV11-2, with D perhaps TRBD2 (5 bases). The sample taken for sequencing was PBMCs or a T cell subset sorted from them (not recorded which). The receptor was isolated from an adult woman who had mild COVID-19 (a few samples of this study predate the infection). Cell type and time point are not known. CDR3 coding DNA: TGTGCCAGCAGCTTAGGGAGGACCGAGCAGTACTTC. Its translation is CASSLGRTEQYF.